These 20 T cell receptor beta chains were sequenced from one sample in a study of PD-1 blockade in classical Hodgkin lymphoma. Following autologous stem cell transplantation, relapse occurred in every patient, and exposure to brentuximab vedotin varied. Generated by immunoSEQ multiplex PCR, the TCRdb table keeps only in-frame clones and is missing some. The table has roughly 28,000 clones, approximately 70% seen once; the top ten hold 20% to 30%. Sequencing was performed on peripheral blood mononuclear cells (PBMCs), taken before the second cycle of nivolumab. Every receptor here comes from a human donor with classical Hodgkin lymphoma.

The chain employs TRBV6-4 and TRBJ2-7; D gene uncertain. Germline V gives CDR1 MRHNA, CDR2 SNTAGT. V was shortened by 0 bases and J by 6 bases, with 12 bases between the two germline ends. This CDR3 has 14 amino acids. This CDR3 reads CASSDSGCFSEQYF. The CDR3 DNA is TGTGCCAGCAGTGACTCGGGGTGTTTCAGCGAGCAGTACTTC.

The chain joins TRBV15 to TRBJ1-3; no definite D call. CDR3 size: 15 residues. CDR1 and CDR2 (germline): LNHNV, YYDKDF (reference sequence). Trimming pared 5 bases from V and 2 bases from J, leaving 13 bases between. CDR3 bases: TGTGCCACCAGCGTGGACGGAATCACTGGAAACACCATATATTTT. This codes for CATSVDGITGNTIYF. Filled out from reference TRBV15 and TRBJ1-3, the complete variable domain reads DAMVIQNPRYQVTQFGKPVTLSCSQTLNHNVMYWYQQKSSQAPKLLFHYYDKDFNNEADTPDNFQSRRPNTSFCFLDIRSPGLGDTAMYLCATSVDGITGNTIYFGEGSWLTVV.

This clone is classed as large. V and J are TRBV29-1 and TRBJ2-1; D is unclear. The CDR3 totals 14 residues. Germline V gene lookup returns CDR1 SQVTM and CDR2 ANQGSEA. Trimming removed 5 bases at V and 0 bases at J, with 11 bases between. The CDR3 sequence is CSVNSPSSYNEQFF. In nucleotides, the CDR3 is TGCAGCGTTAACAGCCCTAGCTCCTACAATGAGCAGTTCTTC.

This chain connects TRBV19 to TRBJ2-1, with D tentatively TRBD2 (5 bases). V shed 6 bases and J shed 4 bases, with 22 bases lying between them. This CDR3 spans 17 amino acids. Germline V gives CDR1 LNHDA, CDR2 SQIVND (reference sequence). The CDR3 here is CASSPSSLGRVYNEQFF. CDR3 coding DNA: TGTGCCAGTAGCCCTTCTAGTCTCGGGCGGGTATACAATGAGCAGTTCTTC. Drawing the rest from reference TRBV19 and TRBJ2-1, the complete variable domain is DGGITQSPKYLFRKEGQNVTLSCEQNLNHDAMYWYRQDPGQGLRLIYYSQIVNDFQKGDIAEGYSVSREKKESFPLTVTSAQKNPTAFYLCASSPSSLGRVYNEQFFGPGTRLTVL.

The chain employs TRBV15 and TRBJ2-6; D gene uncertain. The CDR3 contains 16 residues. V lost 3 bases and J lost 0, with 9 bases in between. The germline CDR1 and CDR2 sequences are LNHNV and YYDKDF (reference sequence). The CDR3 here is CATSSFWSSGANVLTF. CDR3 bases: TGTGCCACCAGCAGTTTTTGGAGCTCTGGGGCCAACGTCCTGACTTTC.

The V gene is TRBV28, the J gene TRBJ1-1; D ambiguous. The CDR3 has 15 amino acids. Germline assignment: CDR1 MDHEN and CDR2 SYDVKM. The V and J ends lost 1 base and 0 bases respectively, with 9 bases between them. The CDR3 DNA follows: TGTGCCAGCAGTTTATTAGGACGGCTGAACACTGAAGCTTTCTTT. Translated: CASSLLGRLNTEAFF.

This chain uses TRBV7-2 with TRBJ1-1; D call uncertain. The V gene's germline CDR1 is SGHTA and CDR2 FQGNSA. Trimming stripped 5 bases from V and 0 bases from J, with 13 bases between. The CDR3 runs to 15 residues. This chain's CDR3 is CASSPLGNMNTEAFF. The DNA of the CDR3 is TGTGCCAGCAGCCCCCTCGGGAACATGAACACTGAAGCTTTCTTT.

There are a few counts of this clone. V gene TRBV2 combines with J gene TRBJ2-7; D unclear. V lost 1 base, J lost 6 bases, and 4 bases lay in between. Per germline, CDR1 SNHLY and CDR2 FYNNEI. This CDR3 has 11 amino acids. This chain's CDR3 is CASSEGLEQYV. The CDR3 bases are TGTGCCAGCAGTGAAGGGCTCGAGCAGTACGTC.

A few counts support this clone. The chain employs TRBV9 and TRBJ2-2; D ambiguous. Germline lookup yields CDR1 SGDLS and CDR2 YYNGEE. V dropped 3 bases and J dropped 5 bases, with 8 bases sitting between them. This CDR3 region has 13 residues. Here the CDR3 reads CASSATVTGELFF. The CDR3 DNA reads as TGTGCCAGCAGCGCTACAGTGACCGGGGAGCTGTTTTTT.

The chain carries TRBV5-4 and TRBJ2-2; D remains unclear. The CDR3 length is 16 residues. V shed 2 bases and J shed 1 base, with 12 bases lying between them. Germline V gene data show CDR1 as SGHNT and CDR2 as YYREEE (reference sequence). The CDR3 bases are TGTGCCAGCAGCTTAGGACGGAAAATGAACACCGGGGAGCTGTTTTTT. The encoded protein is CASSLGRKMNTGELFF.

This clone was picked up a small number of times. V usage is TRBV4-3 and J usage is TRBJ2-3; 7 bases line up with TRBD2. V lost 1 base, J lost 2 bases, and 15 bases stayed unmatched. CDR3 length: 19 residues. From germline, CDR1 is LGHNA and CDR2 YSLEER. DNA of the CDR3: TGCGCCAGCAGCCAAGGTTTAGGGCGTGGGCGGGGGATCACAGATACGCAGTATTTT. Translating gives CASSQGLGRGRGITDTQYF.

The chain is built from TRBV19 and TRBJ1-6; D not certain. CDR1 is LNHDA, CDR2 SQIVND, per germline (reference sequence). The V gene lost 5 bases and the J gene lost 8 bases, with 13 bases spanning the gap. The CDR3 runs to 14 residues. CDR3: CASSFVSSDSPLHF. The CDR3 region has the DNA TGTGCCAGTAGTTTTGTAAGCTCGGATTCACCCCTCCACTTT.

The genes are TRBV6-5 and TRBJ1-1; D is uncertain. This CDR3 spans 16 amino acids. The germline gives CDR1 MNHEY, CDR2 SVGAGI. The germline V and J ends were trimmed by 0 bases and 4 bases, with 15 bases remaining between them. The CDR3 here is CASSYSSPAWITEAFF. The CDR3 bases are TGTGCCAGCAGTTACTCTAGCCCGGCGTGGATCACTGAAGCTTTCTTT.

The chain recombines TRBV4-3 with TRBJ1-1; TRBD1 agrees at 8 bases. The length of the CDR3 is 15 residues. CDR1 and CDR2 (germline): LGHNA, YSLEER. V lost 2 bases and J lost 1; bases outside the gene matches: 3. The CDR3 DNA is TGCGCCAGCAGCCAACCGGGACAGGCGAACACTGAAGCTTTCTTT. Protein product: CASSQPGQANTEAFF.

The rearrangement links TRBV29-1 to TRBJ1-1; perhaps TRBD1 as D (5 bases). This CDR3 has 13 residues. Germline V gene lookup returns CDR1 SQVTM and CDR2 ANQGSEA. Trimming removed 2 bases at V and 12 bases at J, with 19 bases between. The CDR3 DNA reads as TGCAGCGTTGAAACGAGGGGAGAACTCTTATCTTTCTTT. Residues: CSVETRGELLSFF.

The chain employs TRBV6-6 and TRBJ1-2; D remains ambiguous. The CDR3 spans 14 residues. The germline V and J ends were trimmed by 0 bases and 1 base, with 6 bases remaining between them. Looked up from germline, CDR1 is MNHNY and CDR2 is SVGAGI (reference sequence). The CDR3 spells CASSYSWDNYGYTF. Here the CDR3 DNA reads TGTGCCAGCAGTTACTCTTGGGATAACTATGGCTACACCTTC.

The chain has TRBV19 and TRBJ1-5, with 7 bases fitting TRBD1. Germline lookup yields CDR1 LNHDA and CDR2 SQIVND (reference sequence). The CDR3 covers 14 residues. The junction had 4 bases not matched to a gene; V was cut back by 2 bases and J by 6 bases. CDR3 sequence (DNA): TGTGCCAGTAGTATAAGGGGGCCGGGTCAGCCCCAGCATTTT. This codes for CASSIRGPGQPQHF.

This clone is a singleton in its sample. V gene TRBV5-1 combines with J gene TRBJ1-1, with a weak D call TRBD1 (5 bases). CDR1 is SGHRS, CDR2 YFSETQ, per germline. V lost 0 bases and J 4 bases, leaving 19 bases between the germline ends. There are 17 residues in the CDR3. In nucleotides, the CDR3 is TGCGCCAGCAGCTTGGGGGACCCCGGGGCACGGGCCACTGAAGCTTTCTTT. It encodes CASSLGDPGARATEAFF.

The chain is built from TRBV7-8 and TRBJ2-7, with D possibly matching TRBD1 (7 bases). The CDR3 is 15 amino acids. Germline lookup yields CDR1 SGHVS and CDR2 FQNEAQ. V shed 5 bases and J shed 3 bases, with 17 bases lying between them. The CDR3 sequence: CASSQLAGGFYEQYV. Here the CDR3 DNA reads TGTGCCAGCAGCCAGCTGGCAGGGGGGTTCTACGAGCAGTACGTC.

CDR3 in amino acids: CASSVGTRGTGELFF. CDR3 bases: TGTGCCAGCAGCGTTGGGACTAGAGGTACCGGGGAGCTGTTTTTT. This sequence joins TRBV9 and TRBJ2-2, with 8 bases identical to TRBD2. Germline values: CDR1 SGDLS, CDR2 YYNGEE. The CDR3 is 15 amino acids. V was pared by 2 bases and J by 5 bases, with 5 bases of the junction left unmatched.